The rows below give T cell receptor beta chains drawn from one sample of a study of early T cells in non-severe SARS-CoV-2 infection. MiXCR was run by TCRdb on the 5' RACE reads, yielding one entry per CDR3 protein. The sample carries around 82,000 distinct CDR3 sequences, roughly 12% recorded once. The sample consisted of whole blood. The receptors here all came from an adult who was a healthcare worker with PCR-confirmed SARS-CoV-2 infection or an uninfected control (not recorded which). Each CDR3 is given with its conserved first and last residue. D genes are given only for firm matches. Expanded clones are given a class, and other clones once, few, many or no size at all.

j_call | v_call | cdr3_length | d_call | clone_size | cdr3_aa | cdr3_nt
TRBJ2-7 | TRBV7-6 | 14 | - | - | CASKRASSSYEQYF | TGTGCCAGCAAAAGAGCGAGCAGCTCCTACGAGCAGTACTTC
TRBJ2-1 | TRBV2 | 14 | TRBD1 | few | CASSEAQGVDEQFF | TGTGCCAGCAGTGAAGCGCAGGGGGTCGATGAGCAGTTCTTC
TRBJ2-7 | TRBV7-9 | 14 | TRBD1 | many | CASSLRDRDSEQYF | TGTGCCAGCAGCCTCCGGGACAGGGACTCCGAGCAGTACTTC
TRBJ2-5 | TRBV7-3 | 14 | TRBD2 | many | CASSLAGGGETQYF | TGTGCCAGCAGCTTAGCGGGAGGGGGAGAGACCCAGTACTTC
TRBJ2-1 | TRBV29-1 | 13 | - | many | CSGSEDSYNEQFF | TGCAGCGGATCCGAGGACTCCTACAATGAGCAGTTCTTC
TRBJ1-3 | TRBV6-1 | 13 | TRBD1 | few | CASPDRAGNTIYF | TGTGCCAGCCCCGACAGGGCTGGAAACACCATATATTTT
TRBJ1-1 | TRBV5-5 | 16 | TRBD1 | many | CASSSGDRSKNTEAFF | TGTGCCAGCAGCTCAGGGGACAGGAGTAAGAACACTGAAGCTTTCTTT
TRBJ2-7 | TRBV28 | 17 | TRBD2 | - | CASSSPTSGPGSYEQYF | TGTGCCAGCAGTTCGCCGACTAGCGGCCCTGGGTCCTACGAGCAGTACTTC
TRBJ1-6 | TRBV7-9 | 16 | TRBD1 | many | CASSSGQGFYNSPLHF | TGTGCCAGCAGCTCGGGACAGGGCTTTTATAATTCACCCCTCCACTTT
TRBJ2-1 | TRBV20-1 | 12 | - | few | CSARGWNDLEFF | TGCAGTGCTAGAGGTTGGAACGACCTGGAGTTCTTC
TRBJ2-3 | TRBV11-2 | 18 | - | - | CASSLFALIRGPQDTQYF | TGTGCCAGCAGCTTATTCGCGCTCATTCGGGGGCCGCAAGATACGCAGTATTTT
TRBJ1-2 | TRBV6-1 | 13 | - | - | CASSETDWYGYTF | TGTGCCAGCAGTGAGACGGACTGGTATGGCTACACCTTC
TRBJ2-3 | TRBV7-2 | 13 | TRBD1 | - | CASSSVWDRATYF | TGTGCCAGCAGCTCCGTTTGGGACAGGGCGACGTATTTT
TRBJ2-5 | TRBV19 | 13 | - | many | CASSPRKQETQYF | TGTGCCAGTAGTCCCCGTAAGCAAGAGACCCAGTACTTC
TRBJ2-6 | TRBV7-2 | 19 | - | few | CASSFLFGSASSGANVLTF | TGTGCCAGCAGCTTTCTATTCGGAAGTGCAAGCTCTGGGGCCAACGTCCTGACTTTC
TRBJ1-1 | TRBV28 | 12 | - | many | CASSLAWAEAFF | TGTGCCAGCAGTTTAGCGTGGGCTGAAGCTTTCTTT